Sequencing of this T cell receptor (beta chain) was carried out in a study of blood T cell repertoires in COVID-19. Study summary: Specimens from acute and convalescent COVID-19 originated in the United States, Italy and Spain. T cells, B-cell-depleted T cells, or PBMCs supplied cDNA or gDNA.

The authors' processing: Estimates of nucleated cell counts were drawn from the amplification of reference gene primers. This table comes from immunoSEQ multiplex PCR, and its TCRdb copy is limited to in-frame clones, with some not included. Clonal size and the V and J genes are those of that table, whereas D and trimming came from the DNA. The sample holds 180,000 or so clones, about 76% seen once. Unmatched junction bases numbered 1, after V lost 3 bases and J lost 4 bases. The CDR3 covers 14 residues. Looked up from germline, CDR1 is ENHRY and CDR2 is SYGVKD. This receptor was obtained from a woman aged 50 to 60 with active or convalescent COVID-19. The sample taken for sequencing was peripheral blood. The chain combines TRBV10-3 with TRBJ2-3, with 10 bases matching TRBD2. The CDR3 reads CAISEAGGPDTQYF. The DNA of the CDR3 is TGTGCCATCAGTGAAGCGGGAGGGCCAGATACGCAGTATTTT.